This TCR beta chain derives from a study of CD8 T cells in Susac syndrome. On the study more broadly: Blood was drawn from patients with Susac syndrome. At that point, they were therapy-naive, on corticosteroids, or on intravenous immunoglobulin alone.

Negative isolation was applied to CD8+ and CD4+ T cells, and FACS enrichment was applied to TEMRA cells. Whole-study findings and limits: The CD4+ T cell repertoires, which came from Susac syndrome patients, showed no sign of clonal expansion.

When the RNA was reverse transcribed, random hexamers were used with an input of about 0.5 to 1 ug. TCR beta CDR3 was amplified by immunoSEQ covering 54 Vbeta and 13 Jbeta. TCRdb reprocessed the immunoSEQ multiplex PCR reads via MiXCR and lists one record per CDR3 protein. The sample contains under 200,000 distinct CDR3 sequences, 95% to 97% of which appear only once. CDR1 and CDR2 (germline): SQVTM, ANQGSEA. CDR3 length equals 15 residues. Trimming took 4 bases from V and 0 from J; bases not matched to a gene: 4. Concerning this clonotype: The antigen is not known.

V and J are TRBV29-1 and TRBJ2-2; 8 bases map to TRBD2. This TCR derives from a human donor with Susac syndrome. The sequenced material came from CD4+ T cells from PBMCs. The CDR3 region is CSVARGGANTGELFF. The CDR3 coding sequence is TGCAGCGTTGCCCGGGGGGGCGCGAACACCGGGGAGCTGTTTTTT.